The 4 T cell receptor beta chains in this list originate from one sample, sequenced in a study of graft-versus-host responses after intestinal transplantation. The data were produced by immunoSEQ multiplex PCR, yet TCRdb's version contains in-frame clones alone and is incomplete. The sample carries about 66,000 clones, about 90% recorded once. Their specific antigens are unknown. The input for sequencing was unstimulated CD8+ T cells sorted from spleen or lymph node cells, taken before intestinal transplant. These receptors all come from a human donor who received an intestinal transplant.

The chain has TRBV9 and TRBJ1-2; no firm D call. CDR3 length equals 13 residues. Germline CDR1 SGDLS, CDR2 YYNGEE. Trimming cost V 3 bases and J 3 bases, with 9 bases left between them. Written as DNA, the CDR3 is TGTGCCAGCAGCGCCGACACCGACTATGGCTACACCTTC. It specifies CASSADTDYGYTF.

This rearrangement joins TRBV5-6 to TRBJ1-1; D not resolved. Germline CDR1 and CDR2: SGHDT and YYEEEE. The CDR3 is 13 amino acids. Trimming pared 2 bases from V and 4 bases from J, leaving 9 bases between. The chain's CDR3 is CASSLRTSTEAFF. In DNA, the CDR3 is TGTGCCAGCAGCTTACGAACTAGCACTGAAGCTTTCTTT.

In regard to this clone: At one end, the junction sequence differs from germline, possibly due to a read error. The J gene is TRBJ2-1, the V gene TRBV7-7; 8 bases line up with TRBD2. CDR1 is SSHAT, CDR2 FNYEAQ, per germline (reference sequence). The CDR3 is 16 residues long. The CDR3 coding sequence is TGTGCTAGCAGCTTAGGTGTAAGCGGGGGTTACAATGAGCAGTTCTTC. It yields the protein CASSLGVSGGYNEQFF.

The CDR3, as DNA: TGTGCCAGCAGCTTAGGCGGGGGGCCTCCCAACTATGGCTACACCTTC. Translated, it gives CASSLGGGPPNYGYTF. The chain links TRBV11-2 to TRBJ1-2; D perhaps matches TRBD1 (6 bases). The CDR3 consists of 16 residues. Trimming shortened V by 1 base and J by 2 bases, and 14 bases separated the two germline ends. Germline V CDR1 and CDR2: SGHAT, FQNNGV.